A single sample gave rise to the 27 T cell receptor beta chains below, sequenced in a study of blood T cell repertoires in COVID-19. The table came from immunoSEQ multiplex PCR; TCRdb's copy has only in-frame clones and leaves some out. This table has about 200,000 clones, about 86% appearing once. The sequencing input was peripheral blood. The receptor set was obtained from a man aged 55-75 years who had recovered from COVID-19.

The chain couples TRBV25-1 to TRBJ2-3; TRBD2 might be the D (6 bases). Deletions cut 7 bases from V and 4 bases from J, with 18 bases between. CDR3 length equals 15 residues. The germline V gene encodes CDR1 MGHDK and CDR2 SYGVNS. The CDR3 coding sequence is TGTGCCAGCAAGGTGGAGGGATTCGGTCCAGATACGCAGTATTTT. Its translation: CASKVEGFGPDTQYF.

This clone turned up a few times. The J gene is TRBJ2-3, the V gene TRBV9; TRBD2 agrees at 11 bases. Germline V gene lookup returns CDR1 SGDLS and CDR2 YYNGEE. V gave up 1 base and J gave up 0 bases; unmatched junction bases: 7. CDR3 length: 18 residues. The CDR3, as DNA: TGTGCCAGCAGCGTATCCCTACTAGCGGGGGTTAGCACAGATACGCAGTATTTT. It yields the protein CASSVSLLAGVSTDTQYF.

The chain employs TRBV5-4 and TRBJ2-1; TRBD2 matches at 16 bases. V dropped 0 bases and J dropped 7; count of bases not matched to a gene: 10. This CDR3 has 19 amino acids. The V gene's germline CDR1 is SGHNT and CDR2 YYREEE (reference sequence). The CDR3 reads CASSLAPGLAGGGSNEQFF. DNA for the CDR3: TGTGCCAGCAGCTTGGCCCCGGGACTAGCGGGAGGGGGATCTAATGAGCAGTTCTTC.

The chain uses TRBV9 and TRBJ1-5; D gene unclear. There are 14 residues in the CDR3. Trimming pared 3 bases from V and 0 bases from J, leaving 7 bases between. CDR1 and CDR2 (germline): SGDLS, YYNGEE. As DNA, the CDR3 is TGTGCCAGCAGCGGCGGGTATAGCAATCAGCCCCAGCATTTT. Translation: CASSGGYSNQPQHF.

The chain combines TRBV19 with TRBJ1-1; TRBD1 agrees at 7 bases. The V gene's germline CDR1 is LNHDA and CDR2 SQIVND (reference sequence). With V trimmed by 6 bases and J by 10 bases, 14 bases remained unmatched. CDR3 length: 14 amino acids. CDR3 DNA: TGTGCCAGTAGGAGACAGGGCGAGGGACCTATAGCTTTCTTT. It is translated as CASRRQGEGPIAFF. The full variable domain, with the rest looked up from reference TRBV19 and TRBJ1-1, is DGGITQSPKYLFRKEGQNVTLSCEQNLNHDAMYWYRQDPGQGLRLIYYSQIVNDFQKGDIAEGYSVSREKKESFPLTVTSAQKNPTAFYLCASRRQGEGPIAFFGQGTRLTVV.

This clone was seen once. The chain recombines TRBV11-1 with TRBJ1-2; the D is unclear. Germline CDR1 and CDR2: SGHAT and FQDESV (reference sequence). Trimming removed 2 bases from V and 2 bases from J, with 6 bases in between. The CDR3 is 13 amino acids. CDR3 DNA: TGTGCCAGCAGCTTAACAGAAAACTATGGCTACACCTTC. Translating gives CASSLTENYGYTF.

The chain combines TRBV6-1 with TRBJ1-2; D not certain. Trimming pared 1 base from V and 9 bases from J, leaving 9 bases between. CDR1 is MNHNS and CDR2 is SASEGT in the germline V gene. This CDR3 spans 12 amino acids. CDR3 coding DNA: TGTGCCAGCAGTGAAGAAAGCAGGAGCTACACCTTC. This encodes CASSEESRSYTF.

The chain uses TRBV29-1 and TRBJ2-3; 11 bases match TRBD2. Germline V CDR1 and CDR2: SQVTM, ANQGSEA. The J segment lost 4 bases and the V segment lost 7 bases, leaving 7 bases of the junction unmatched. The CDR3 loop spans 14 amino acids. The CDR3 coding sequence is TGCAGCGCAACTAGCGGGAGTATCCCAGATACGCAGTATTTT. Amino acid sequence: CSATSGSIPDTQYF.

The chain is built from TRBV19 and TRBJ2-6; 10 nucleotides line up with TRBD1. V trimming: 6 bases; J trimming: 0 bases; junction bases outside the gene matches: 2. The CDR3 is made up of 16 amino acids. Looked up from germline, CDR1 is LNHDA and CDR2 is SQIVND (reference sequence). CDR3 DNA sequence: TGTGCCAGTAGGGACAGGGGGGGCTCTGGGGCCAACGTCCTGACTTTC. This codes for CASRDRGGSGANVLTF.

The gene calls are TRBV5-1 and TRBJ2-3; D might be TRBD2 (5 bases). The ends were cut back, 0 bases at V and 1 base at J, with 6 bases in the middle. The CDR3 length is 14 residues. The germline gives CDR1 SGHRS, CDR2 YFSETQ. This chain's CDR3 is CASSLVSGTDTQYF. The CDR3 region has the DNA TGCGCCAGCAGCTTGGTTAGCGGCACAGATACGCAGTATTTT.

This chain links TRBV24-1 with TRBJ2-1, with D possibly matching TRBD2 (6 bases). Germline CDR1 KGHDR, CDR2 SFDVKD. This CDR3 comprises 15 residues. The V end was cut by 0 bases, the J end by 5 bases, with 10 bases between. CDR3 sequence (DNA): TGTGCCACCAGTGATTTGGGGTGGGAGGACAATGAGCAGTTCTTC. Protein: CATSDLGWEDNEQFF.

CDR3 bases: TGTGCCAGCAGTTTCAAGGGCCGGGGAGAGCAGTACTTC. Protein: CASSFKGRGEQYF. The genes are TRBV12-3 or TRBV12-4 and TRBJ2-7; TRBD2 is a possible D gene (5 bases). Trimming removed 3 bases at V and 7 bases at J, with 13 bases between. The CDR3 runs 13 residues.

The rearrangement joins TRBV6-5 to TRBJ1-6; TRBD1 matches 8 bases. The CDR3 extends over 14 amino acids. Trimming removed 6 bases from V and 7 bases from J; junction bases left unmatched: 5. The germline CDR1 and CDR2 sequences are MNHEY and SVGAGI. In DNA, the CDR3 is TGTGCCAGCAGCCGGACAGGGTCAAATTCACCCCTCCACTTT. Its translation: CASSRTGSNSPLHF.

The J gene is TRBJ2-1, the V gene TRBV7-2, with D hard to call. Germline loops: CDR1 SGHTA, CDR2 FQGNSA. Trimming pared 5 bases from V and 3 bases from J, leaving 14 bases between. The CDR3 length is 15 residues. The CDR3 reads CASSPWAGLYNEQFF. In DNA, the CDR3 is TGTGCCAGCAGCCCCTGGGCAGGTCTCTACAATGAGCAGTTCTTC.

This chain connects TRBV5-4 to TRBJ2-2; 8 nucleotides line up with TRBD1. The CDR3 runs to 15 residues. Germline V gene lookup returns CDR1 SGHNT and CDR2 YYREEE (reference sequence). J lost 7 bases, V lost 2 bases, and 7 bases had no gene match. The CDR3 coding sequence is TGTGCCAGCAGCTTTCAGGGGGCGGCGGGCGGGGAGCTGTTTTTT. Amino acids: CASSFQGAAGGELFF.

The V gene is TRBV18, the J gene TRBJ1-4; 7 nucleotides line up with TRBD1. Germline assignment: CDR1 KGHSH and CDR2 LQKENI. This CDR3 has 16 residues. J lost 0 bases, V lost 5 bases, and 6 bases had no gene match. The chain's CDR3 is CASSSGTAPTNEKLFF. CDR3 coding DNA: TGTGCCAGCTCATCCGGGACAGCCCCAACTAATGAAAAACTGTTTTTT.

The rearrangement uses TRBV5-1 and TRBJ2-1, with 9 bases lining up with TRBD1. Germline CDR1 reads SGHRS; CDR2 reads YFSETQ. The V segment lost 4 bases and the J segment 8 bases; nucleotides outside the gene matches: 13. This CDR3 region has 16 residues. The CDR3 nucleotides read TGCGCCAGCAGCCAATGGACAGGGGCCCTCGGGGATGAGCAGTTCTTC. It yields the protein CASSQWTGALGDEQFF.

The J gene is TRBJ2-5, the V gene TRBV10-3, with D perhaps TRBD1 (5 bases). Germline CDR1 is ENHRY and CDR2 is SYGVKD. The CDR3 contains 12 residues. Between the trimmed V and J ends, which lost 7 bases and 2 bases, there was a span of 8 bases. The CDR3 nucleotides are TGTGCCATCAAAACAGGACAAGAGACCCAGTACTTC. Protein sequence: CAIKTGQETQYF.

The chain links TRBV7-9 to TRBJ1-2, with 8 bases that match TRBD1. The CDR3 is 12 amino acids. V shed 5 bases, J shed 6 bases, and the junction held 2 bases outside the gene matches. Germline CDR1 reads SEHNR; CDR2 reads FQNEAQ (reference sequence). The chain's CDR3 is CASSPGGNGYTF. For the CDR3, the DNA is TGTGCCAGCAGCCCAGGGGGCAATGGCTACACCTTC.

The CDR3, as DNA: TGTGCCAGCAGTGTTGTAGCGGGAGGAAGGGCGACCCAGTACTTC. Its translation is CASSVVAGGRATQYF. The chain carries TRBV27 and TRBJ2-5, with 10 positions matching TRBD2. The trim removed 5 bases at V and 7 bases at J, leaving 10 bases unmatched. CDR1 is MNHEY and CDR2 is SMNVEV in the germline V gene (reference sequence). The CDR3 covers 15 residues.

The chain employs TRBV5-6 and TRBJ2-1, with TRBD2 identical over 7 bases. V shed 0 bases, J shed 4 bases, and the junction held 16 bases outside the gene matches. The CDR3 has 19 residues. Per the germline V gene, CDR1 is SGHDT and CDR2 is YYEEEE. The CDR3 region has the DNA TGTGCCAGCAGCTTGGAAATCGGGGAGGGCAGGGTAGGGTACAATGAGCAGTTCTTC. Translating it yields CASSLEIGEGRVGYNEQFF.

The chain carries TRBV6-1 and TRBJ1-3; D remains unclear. Germline V gene data show CDR1 as MNHNS and CDR2 as SASEGT. The CDR3 length is 13 residues. With 3 bases removed from V and 0 bases from J, the gap between germline ends came to 3 bases. CDR3 residues: CASSDISGNTIYF. The CDR3 nucleotides are TGTGCCAGCAGTGATATCTCTGGAAACACCATATATTTT.

V is TRBV6-5 and J is TRBJ1-1; D possibly corresponds to TRBD1 (6 bases). V dropped 6 bases and J dropped 0 bases, with 11 bases sitting between them. CDR3 length: 14 amino acids. Per the germline V gene, CDR1 is MNHEY and CDR2 is SVGAGI. The CDR3 DNA reads TGTGCCAGCAGCCGGGACAACGTGAACACTGAAGCTTTCTTT. Protein product: CASSRDNVNTEAFF.

The chain is built from TRBV18 and TRBJ1-1; the D is unclear. The length of the CDR3 is 14 residues. CDR1 is KGHSH and CDR2 is LQKENI in the germline V gene. V was pared by 8 bases and J by 1 base, with 14 bases between. The CDR3, as DNA: TGTGCCAGCAAACCTTCTCAGGAGAACACTGAAGCTTTCTTT. Translation gives CASKPSQENTEAFF.

Here the CDR3 DNA reads TGTGCCAGCGAGGGGACAGGAGGTTATGACAATCAGCCCCAGCATTTT. This sequence encodes CASEGTGGYDNQPQHF. The V gene is TRBV2, the J gene TRBJ1-5, with 8 bases lining up with TRBD1. The V gene end was trimmed by 8 bases and the J gene end by 3 bases; junction bases not matched to a gene: 12. The germline gives CDR1 SNHLY, CDR2 FYNNEI. The CDR3 consists of 16 residues.

This chain's CDR3 is CASSLAAAGSTGELFF. The CDR3, as DNA: TGCGCCAGCAGCTTGGCGGCAGCGGGGAGTACCGGGGAGCTGTTTTTT. V and J are TRBV5-1 and TRBJ2-2, with 7 bases lining up with TRBD2. CDR1 is SGHRS and CDR2 is YFSETQ in the germline V gene. V shed 0 bases, J shed 5 bases, and the junction held 7 bases outside the gene matches. The CDR3 has 16 residues.

The chain links TRBV18 to TRBJ2-5, with 12 bases fitting TRBD2. This CDR3 is built from 16 residues. J lost 5 bases, V lost 6 bases, and 10 bases had no gene match. Germline values: CDR1 KGHSH, CDR2 LQKENI. CDR3 sequence reads: CASSPSSGRALETQYF. In nucleotides, the CDR3 is TGTGCCAGCTCGCCTTCTAGCGGGAGGGCCTTGGAGACCCAGTACTTC.